The entry below describes one TCR beta chain. Antigen specificity is unknown. The data originate from a study of CD8 T cells in Susac syndrome. Across the study: At blood draw, Susac syndrome patients were therapy-naive, on corticosteroids, or on intravenous immunoglobulin alone.

Random hexamers served to reverse transcribe roughly 0.45 to 1 ug RNA. A multiplex approach, immunoSEQ multiplex PCR, amplified TCR beta CDR3 across 54 Vbeta and 13 Jbeta. From the immunoSEQ multiplex PCR reads, TCRdb called clonotypes with MiXCR, one entry per CDR3 protein. The sample holds some 130,000 distinct CDR3 sequences, just under 95% seen once. Peripheral blood CD8+ and CD4+ T cells were profiled by TCR beta sequencing. Overall study findings and caveats: Among people with Susac, CD8+ clonal expansion was greatest in TEMRA cells and active patients.

This receptor was taken from a human donor with Susac syndrome. The sample comprised CD8+ T cells from PBMCs.

The CDR3 sequence is CASISGWADDFSGNTIYF. DNA of the CDR3: TGTGCCAGCATCTCCGGATGGGCAGACGACTTCTCTGGAAACACCATATATTTT. The chain combines TRBV6-2 or TRBV6-3 with TRBJ1-3; no definite D call. The CDR3 totals 18 residues. Germline-derived CDR1 and CDR2 are MNHEY and SVGEGT. Trimming took off 7 bases at V and 0 bases at J, with 22 bases between the two ends.